This T cell receptor beta chain was sequenced for a study of T cells in Graves' hyperthyroidism and ophthalmopathy. Newly diagnosed hyperthyroidism patients aged 18 to 65 years had disease lasting under 2 months. Extraction of PBMCs used around 9.6 ml of fresh peripheral blood. This clonotype was recorded at least ten times. Amplification of TCR beta CDR3 regions used RNA as the template. Primed by the HTBI set, a first-round RT-PCR was run on the TCR CDR3. TCRdb used MiXCR to reprocess the multiplex PCR reads, holding one entry per CDR3 protein. This table has some 460,000 distinct CDR3 sequences, 15% to 19% appearing once. This TCR came from a woman younger than 35 with Graves' hyperthyroidism. The sample taken for sequencing was blood.

The CDR3 reads CSVGEGRNTEAFF. Written as DNA, the CDR3 is TGCAGCGTTGGAGAGGGCCGGAACACTGAAGCTTTCTTT. The rearrangement links TRBV29-1 to TRBJ1-1; no clear D. The V end lost 4 bases, the J end lost 1 base, and 10 bases lay between the germline ends. The CDR3 is 13 amino acids. The germline V gene encodes CDR1 SQVTM and CDR2 ANQGSEA.